This T cell receptor beta chain was obtained from a study of metastatic and nonmetastatic thyroid tumors. About the research overall: The authors compared repertoires across blood and tumor or nodule tissue from malignant and benign thyroid patients.

Methods used by the authors: To classify distant metastasis in papillary thyroid cancer, a model was built from CDR3 differences across clinicopathological groups. TCRdb re-called the PCR reads via MiXCR. TCRdb's processing, not the study's, gives the V and J calls here. This sample has 30,000 to 35,000 clones; over 14% occur once, and the top ten carry roughly a fifth. All patients reached thyroid surgery having received no treatment beforehand. This clone was counted at least ten times. V was pared by 3 bases and J by 2 bases, with 9 bases between. The CDR3 has 13 residues. Germline loops: CDR1 DFQATT, CDR2 SNEGSKA (reference sequence).

The sample was blood. The chain is built from TRBV20-1 and TRBJ2-3; TRBD1 or TRBD2 may be the D gene (5 bases each). This TCR came from a male donor with papillary thyroid cancer or a benign thyroid nodule (not recorded which). Some clones in this sample may be carry-over from other donors' samples. For the CDR3, the DNA is TGCAGTGCTAGCCCCGGGACCACAGATACGCAGTATTTT. Its protein product is CSASPGTTDTQYF.